This T cell receptor (beta chain) appears in the sequencing data of a study of Ad26.COV2.S vaccination and SARS-CoV-2 variants. Noted treatment: some 20 received Ad26.COV2.S at low or high dose, single or two shots; about 5 received placebo; per-sample allocation not given. Sampling was done on day 63 after the first vaccine or placebo injection. The data were produced by immunoSEQ multiplex PCR, yet TCRdb's version contains in-frame clones alone and is incomplete. The profile covers 300,000 to 400,000 clones, with around 86% appearing a single time and more than 3% taken by the ten largest. The V gene lost 5 bases and the J gene lost 5 bases, with 10 bases spanning the gap. Germline V gene lookup returns CDR1 PRHDT and CDR2 FYEKMQ (reference sequence). The length of the CDR3 is 12 residues.

This chain joins TRBV13 and TRBJ2-7; D remains unclear. The source was peripheral blood, collected in a trial of Ad26.COV2.S vaccine versus placebo. The source is a person aged 18-60 years who received the Ad26.COV2.S COVID-19 vaccine or a placebo. The CDR3 coding sequence is TGTGCCAGCAGCCGATCTTTTGACGAGCAGTACTTC. Encoded protein: CASSRSFDEQYF.